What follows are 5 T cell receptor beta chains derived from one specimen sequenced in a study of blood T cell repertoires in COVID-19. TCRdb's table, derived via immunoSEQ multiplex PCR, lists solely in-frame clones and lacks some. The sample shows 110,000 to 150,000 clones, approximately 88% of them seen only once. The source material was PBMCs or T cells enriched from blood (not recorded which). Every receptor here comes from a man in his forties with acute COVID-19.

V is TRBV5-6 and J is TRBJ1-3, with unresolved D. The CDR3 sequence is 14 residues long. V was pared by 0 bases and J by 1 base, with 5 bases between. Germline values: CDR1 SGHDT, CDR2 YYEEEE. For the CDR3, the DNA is TGTGCCAGCAGCTTGGTCGGTTCTGGAAACACCATATATTTT. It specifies CASSLVGSGNTIYF.

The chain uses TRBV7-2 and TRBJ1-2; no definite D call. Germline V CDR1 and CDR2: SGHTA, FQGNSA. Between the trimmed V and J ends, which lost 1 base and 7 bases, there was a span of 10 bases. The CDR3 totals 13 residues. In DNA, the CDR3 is TGTGCCAGCAGCTTAGGGGCCCCATCTGGCTACACCTTC. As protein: CASSLGAPSGYTF. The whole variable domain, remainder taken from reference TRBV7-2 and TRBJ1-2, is GAGVSQSPSNKVTEKGKDVELRCDPISGHTALYWYRQSLGQGLEFLIYFQGNSAPDKSGLPSDRFSAERTGGSVSTLTIQRTQQEDSAVYLCASSLGAPSGYTFGSGTRLTVV.

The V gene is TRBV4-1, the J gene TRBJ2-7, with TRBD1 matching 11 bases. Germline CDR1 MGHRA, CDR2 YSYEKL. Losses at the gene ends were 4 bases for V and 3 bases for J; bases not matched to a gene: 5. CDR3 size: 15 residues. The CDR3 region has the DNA TGCGCCAGCAGCCTTGGACAGGGGGCGTTCTACGAGCAGTACTTC. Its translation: CASSLGQGAFYEQYF.

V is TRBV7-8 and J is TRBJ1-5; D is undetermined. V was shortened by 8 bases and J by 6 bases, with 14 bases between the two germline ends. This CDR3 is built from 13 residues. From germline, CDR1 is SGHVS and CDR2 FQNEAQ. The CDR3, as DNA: TGTGCCAGCGCCGGAGAATTGAGTCAGCCCCAGCATTTT. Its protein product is CASAGELSQPQHF.

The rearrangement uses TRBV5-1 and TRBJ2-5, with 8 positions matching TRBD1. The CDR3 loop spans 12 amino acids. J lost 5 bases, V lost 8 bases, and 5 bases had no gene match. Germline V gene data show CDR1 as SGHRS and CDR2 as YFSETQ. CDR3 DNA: TGCGCCAGTCGGACAGGGCGGGAGACCCAGTACTTC. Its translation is CASRTGRETQYF.